The source of this T cell receptor (beta chain) is a study of breast tumors, draining lymph nodes, adjacent tissues. Study-level findings and limits: The data were judged consistent with most tumor T cells coming from lymph node and expanding in tumor. Luminal-like breast cancer showed significantly higher tumor–nontumor repertoire similarity than basal-like. Tumor TCR diversity was below lymph nodes but above nontumor tissue.

For this clonotype: As yet, its antigen is unknown. A much more abundant neighbour one base away suggests this may be a read error.

This CDR3 spans 13 amino acids. Germline lookup yields CDR1 LGHDT and CDR2 YNNKEL (reference sequence). V gave up 8 bases and J gave up 4 bases, with 12 bases separating them. Each CDR3 protein is one row after TCRdb ran MiXCR on the multiplex PCR reads. Seen here are some 140,000 distinct CDR3 sequences, 20% to 25% observed once, and the top ten hold 2% to 2.5%. Breast cancer patients provided tissue from their axillary draining lymph nodes. This receptor was identified in a female donor with breast cancer. Some clones in this sample may be carry-over from other donors' samples. The J gene is TRBJ1-3, the V gene TRBV3-1; no clear D. Sequencing input: axillary lymph node tissue. The CDR3 DNA is TGTGCCAGCGGCGGGGTGCGCGGAAACACCATATATTTT. Translation: CASGGVRGNTIYF.